This TCR beta chain was documented in a study of T cells expressing NK-cell markers. TCRdb reanalyzed the 5' RACE reads and collapses them to one entry per CDR3 protein, without DNA. This specimen shows over 350,000 distinct CDR3 sequences; the ten leading clones hold roughly 10%. Per germline, CDR1 SQVTM and CDR2 ANQGSEA. CDR3 length: 11 residues. The rearrangement uses TRBV29-1 and TRBJ2-1. The origin of this receptor is a woman aged 50 to 65 in good health. The sequenced material came from blood T cells: a sorted CD56 or NKG2C T cell subset, CD4+ or CD8+ T cells, or bulk PBMC T cells (not recorded which). This CDR3 is CSVVKVDEQFF.